The rows below give T cell receptor beta chains drawn from one sample of a study of shared clonotypes between healthy human individuals. This table comes from immunoSEQ multiplex PCR, and its TCRdb copy is limited to in-frame clones, with some not included. Here the sample spans around 2.1 million clones, approximately 94% being singletons. The sample comprised naive CD4+ T cells sorted from blood. Receptors were obtained from a man younger than 35 in good health. Both conserved end residues are part of each CDR3. A D gene is named only where the DNA matches it firmly. Only part of the rows carry a size: once, few, many, or a class if the clone is expanded.

V gene,J gene,D gene,clone size,CDR3 protein,CDR3 DNA
TRBV4-3,TRBJ1-1,TRBD1,NA,CASSLLQGAPEAFF,TGCGCCAGCAGCCTTTTACAGGGGGCGCCTGAAGCTTTCTTT
TRBV18,TRBJ2-7,TRBD2,NA,CASSFSTSGNREQYF,TGTGCCAGCTCATTTTCGACTAGCGGGAACCGCGAGCAGTACTTC
TRBV7-3,TRBJ1-2,TRBD1,NA,CASSPGQGYGYTF,TGTGCCAGCAGCCCGGGACAGGGCTATGGCTACACCTTC
TRBV13,TRBJ2-7,TRBD1,NA,CASSSTYPGTGGGGWKTYEQYF,TGTGCCAGCAGCTCCACATATCCCGGGACAGGGGGCGGAGGGTGGAAAACCTACGAGCAGTACTTC
TRBV27,TRBJ2-5,NA,NA,CASSLSWQQETQYF,TGTGCCAGCAGTTTATCGTGGCAGCAAGAGACCCAGTACTTC
TRBV5-6,TRBJ2-1,NA,NA,CASLSVGGSRNEQFF,TGTGCCAGCCTATCAGTAGGGGGGTCTCGGAATGAGCAGTTCTTC
TRBV7-9,TRBJ1-6,TRBD1,NA,CAGGDSEISYNSPLHF,TGTGCCGGGGGGGACAGCGAGATCTCCTATAATTCACCCCTCCACTTT
TRBV27,TRBJ2-3,TRBD2,NA,CASSLGLAASTDTQYF,TGTGCCAGCAGTCTCGGACTAGCAGCTAGCACAGATACGCAGTATTTT
TRBV30,TRBJ2-1,NA,NA,CAWTRRQNYNEQFF,TGTGCCTGGACCCGACGACAGAACTACAATGAGCAGTTCTTC
TRBV6-5,TRBJ2-3,NA,NA,CASSSGLSTDTQYF,TGTGCCAGCAGCTCGGGACTTAGCACAGATACGCAGTATTTT
TRBV18,TRBJ2-2,NA,NA,CASSPGTVGELFF,TGTGCCAGCTCCCCGGGAACAGTCGGGGAGCTGTTTTTT
TRBV28,TRBJ1-1,TRBD1,NA,CASSPLDRVSTEAFF,TGTGCCAGCAGTCCTTTGGACAGGGTTAGCACTGAAGCTTTCTTT
TRBV10-3,TRBJ1-2,NA,NA,CAISEGAGNSNYGYTF,TGTGCCATCAGTGAGGGGGCAGGGAATTCTAACTATGGCTACACCTTC
TRBV7-9,TRBJ1-2,NA,NA,CASSLSGFYGYTF,TGTGCCAGCAGCTTATCCGGGTTCTATGGCTACACCTTC
TRBV27,TRBJ2-7,TRBD1,NA,CASSSTGGGNEQYF,TGTGCCAGCAGTTCGACAGGGGGAGGTAATGAGCAGTACTTC
TRBV2,TRBJ1-3,NA,NA,CASSEAFSGNTIYF,TGTGCCAGCAGTGAAGCTTTCTCTGGAAACACCATATATTTT
TRBV5-1,TRBJ1-2,NA,NA,CASSFGGSNYGYTF,TGCGCCAGCAGCTTCGGGGGCTCTAACTATGGCTACACCTTC
TRBV5-1,TRBJ2-2,NA,NA,CASSLFLQGPGELFF,TGCGCCAGCAGCCTTTTCCTACAGGGCCCCGGGGAGCTGTTTTTT
TRBV10-3,TRBJ2-7,NA,NA,CATGQNSYEQYF,TGTGCCACCGGACAGAACTCCTACGAGCAGTACTTC
TRBV30,TRBJ1-2,NA,NA,CAWSPQGKIGYTF,TGTGCCTGGAGTCCCCAGGGGAAAATAGGCTACACCTTC
TRBV27,TRBJ1-4,NA,NA,CASSRGIIATNEKLFF,TGTGCCAGCAGTCGGGGGATAATAGCAACTAATGAAAAACTGTTTTTT
TRBV2,TRBJ1-5,TRBD1,NA,CASSIQDRAANQPQHF,TGTGCCAGCAGCATTCAGGACAGGGCCGCGAACCAGCCCCAGCATTTT
TRBV7-2,TRBJ1-1,NA,NA,CASSSRGSTEAFF,TGTGCCAGCAGCTCCCGAGGGTCCACTGAAGCTTTCTTT
TRBV23-1,TRBJ2-5,TRBD1,NA,CASSQHTGEETQYF,TGCGCCAGCAGTCAACATACAGGGGAAGAGACCCAGTACTTC
TRBV7-9,TRBJ2-3,TRBD2,NA,CASSLAKALAGGADTQYF,TGTGCCAGCAGCTTAGCAAAGGCGCTAGCGGGGGGGGCAGATACGCAGTATTTT
TRBV7-8,TRBJ2-2,NA,NA,CASSLAGRGSGELFF,TGTGCCAGCAGCTTAGCGGGCAGGGGTTCCGGGGAGCTGTTTTTT
TRBV7-8,TRBJ2-5,NA,NA,CASSLVFEGNQETQYF,TGTGCCAGCAGCTTAGTGTTTGAGGGGAACCAAGAGACCCAGTACTTC
TRBV5-4,TRBJ1-3,TRBD1,NA,CASSMGTGGSGNTIYF,TGTGCCAGCAGCATGGGGACAGGGGGCTCTGGAAACACCATATATTTT
TRBV6-4,TRBJ2-4,NA,NA,CASSDREGSTQYF,TGTGCCAGCAGTGACCGGGAAGGTTCTACTCAGTACTTC
TRBV28,TRBJ1-1,NA,NA,CASRVGGGTEAFF,TGTGCCTCTCGGGTGGGCGGTGGCACTGAAGCTTTCTTT
TRBV2,TRBJ1-5,TRBD1,NA,CASRSETGSNQPQHF,TGTGCCAGCAGATCCGAGACAGGGAGCAATCAGCCCCAGCATTTT
TRBV6-6,TRBJ2-7,NA,few,CASSPNLQSYEQYF,TGTGCCAGCAGTCCTAATTTACAGAGCTACGAGCAGTACTTC
TRBV19,TRBJ1-1,NA,NA,CASSIDREGNTEAFF,TGTGCCAGTAGTATAGATCGGGAAGGGAACACTGAAGCTTTCTTT
TRBV30,TRBJ1-6,NA,NA,CAWKLLRVPLHF,TGTGCCTGGAAGCTGCTGAGGGTTCCCCTCCACTTT
TRBV19,TRBJ2-1,NA,NA,CASSVRRGNEQFF,TGTGCCAGTAGCGTTAGGCGGGGCAATGAGCAGTTCTTC
TRBV5-1,TRBJ2-7,TRBD1,NA,CASRQQGAVGEQYF,TGCGCCAGCAGACAACAGGGGGCGGTTGGCGAGCAGTACTTC